The T cell receptor (beta chain) under discussion was sequenced for a study of graft-versus-host responses after intestinal transplantation. About this clone: The antigen remains undetermined.

From germline, CDR1 is MDHEN and CDR2 SYDVKM. The V gene end was trimmed by 6 bases and the J gene end by 1 base; junction bases not matched to a gene: 8. This CDR3 has 15 amino acids. TCRdb keeps only in-frame clones here, not all; method: immunoSEQ multiplex PCR. The table shows roughly 120,000 clones, with just over 90% occurring only once. This TCR was sampled from a human donor who was the organ donor for an intestinal transplant. This specimen consisted of unstimulated CD4+ T cells sorted from spleen or lymph node cells, obtained before transplant. The chain combines TRBV28 with TRBJ2-7; 8 nucleotides agree with TRBD1. CDR3 sequence: CASRGPGQVSYEQYF. As DNA, the CDR3 is TGTGCCAGCAGGGGCCCGGGACAGGTATCCTACGAGCAGTACTTC.